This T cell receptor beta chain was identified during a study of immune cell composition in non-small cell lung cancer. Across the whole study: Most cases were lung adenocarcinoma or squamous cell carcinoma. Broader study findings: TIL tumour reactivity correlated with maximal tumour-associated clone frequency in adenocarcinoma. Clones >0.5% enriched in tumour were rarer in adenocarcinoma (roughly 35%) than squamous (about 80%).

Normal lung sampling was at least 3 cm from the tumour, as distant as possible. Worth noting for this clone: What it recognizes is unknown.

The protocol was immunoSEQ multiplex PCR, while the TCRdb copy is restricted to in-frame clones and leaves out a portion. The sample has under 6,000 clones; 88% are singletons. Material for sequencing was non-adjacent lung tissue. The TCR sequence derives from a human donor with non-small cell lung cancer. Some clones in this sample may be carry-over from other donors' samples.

CDR3 sequence: CAGRTLATYEQYF. For the CDR3, the DNA is TGTGCCGGGAGGACACTTGCCACCTACGAGCAGTACTTC. The chain uses TRBV7-2 and TRBJ2-7; D may be TRBD2 (6 bases). The CDR3 spans 13 residues. Germline V gene lookup returns CDR1 SGHTA and CDR2 FQGNSA. V was clipped by 11 bases and J by 2 bases, with 16 bases between them. The variable domain in full, completed from reference TRBV7-2 and TRBJ2-7, reads GAGVSQSPSNKVTEKGKDVELRCDPISGHTALYWYRQSLGQGLEFLIYFQGNSAPDKSGLPSDRFSAERTGGSVSTLTIQRTQQEDSAVYLCAGRTLATYEQYFGPGTRLTVT.